Each of the 10 T cell receptor beta chains below was sequenced from the same sample in a study of T cell responses to AZD1222 COVID-19 vaccine. Data came from immunoSEQ multiplex PCR; TCRdb stores just in-frame clones and leaves some out. The sample has 130,000 or so clones; approximately 91% are singletons. Here the sequenced sample was peripheral blood, taken 28 days after the second AZD1222 dose. These receptors were taken from an adult who received the AZD1222 COVID-19 vaccine.

The chain has TRBV24-1 and TRBJ2-3; TRBD2 matches 9 bases. Germline V gene lookup returns CDR1 KGHDR and CDR2 SFDVKD. Losses at the gene ends were 1 base for V and 3 bases for J; bases not matched to a gene: 16. The CDR3 sequence is 20 residues long. The CDR3 is CATSDFSGKTSGKRTDTQYF. The CDR3 DNA sequence: TGTGCCACCAGTGATTTTTCCGGTAAGACTAGCGGCAAGCGGACAGATACGCAGTATTTT.

This clone showed up just once. Other nucleotide sequences in the sample specify the same CDR3. The chain couples TRBV7-3 to TRBJ2-1; 7 bases are a match to TRBD1. The CDR3 is 13 residues long. Germline V gene sequence: CDR1 SGHTA, CDR2 FQGTGA. V shed 5 bases, J shed 5 bases, and the junction held 3 bases outside the gene matches. CDR3 residues: CASSRDRDNEQFF. The DNA of the CDR3 is TGTGCCAGCAGCCGGGACAGAGACAATGAGCAGTTCTTC.

The chain links TRBV21-1 to TRBJ2-2; no check of the table's D call, TRBD2, against the DNA was made. TRBV21-1 is recorded as a pseudogene. CDR3 length: 19 residues. DNA for the CDR3: TGTGCCAGCAGCAAGGGTCTAGCGGGAGATCTGGCGAACACCGGGGAGCTGTTTTTT. This translates into CASSKGLAGDLANTGELFF.

J is TRBJ1-4 and V is TRBV6-5; the D gene is possibly TRBD1 (6 bases). Germline CDR1 MNHEY, CDR2 SVGAGI. The CDR3 has 14 amino acids. V lost 2 bases to trimming and J lost 8 bases, with 12 bases between them. The CDR3 region is CASSYITGSEKLFF. CDR3 sequence (DNA): TGTGCCAGCAGTTACATTACAGGGTCGGAAAAACTGTTTTTT.

This clone was seen once. The chain has TRBV3-1 (or the pseudogene TRBV3-2) and TRBJ1-1; D is undetermined. CDR1 is LGHDT and CDR2 is YNNKEL in the germline V gene (reference sequence). The length of the CDR3 is 14 residues. The V gene lost 3 bases and the J gene lost 2 bases, with 10 bases spanning the gap. In DNA, the CDR3 is TGTGCCAGCAGCCAGGCAGGATTTAACACTGAAGCTTTCTTT. This sequence encodes CASSQAGFNTEAFF.

The chain has TRBV5-1 and TRBJ2-1; D perhaps matches TRBD1 (7 bases). Trimming shortened V by 4 bases and J by 5 bases, and 16 bases separated the two germline ends. This CDR3 contains 15 residues. Germline V gene sequence: CDR1 SGHRS, CDR2 YFSETQ. The CDR3 nucleotides read TGCGCCAGCAGCACGCGCGGGACAGCTAACAATGAGCAGTTCTTC. The encoded protein is CASSTRGTANNEQFF. Together with reference TRBV5-1 and TRBJ2-1, the CDR3 gives the full variable domain: KAGVTQTPRYLIKTRGQQVTLSCSPISGHRSVSWYQQTPGQGLQFLFEYFSETQRNKGNFPGRFSGRQFSNSRSEMNVSTLELGDSALYLCASSTRGTANNEQFFGPGTRLTVL.

The chain uses TRBV30 and TRBJ1-1; D is undetermined. V was cut by 5 bases and J by 1 base, with 17 bases left in between. The germline gives CDR1 GTSNPN, CDR2 SVGIG (reference sequence). This CDR3 comprises 15 residues. Here the CDR3 reads CAWDPFGNGNTEAFF. CDR3 nucleotide sequence: TGTGCCTGGGACCCCTTCGGGAACGGGAACACTGAAGCTTTCTTT.

This sequence joins TRBV5-4 and TRBJ1-3, with D maybe TRBD1 (5 bases). CDR1 and CDR2 (germline): SGHNT, YYREEE (reference sequence). Deletions cut 3 bases from V and 0 bases from J, with 10 bases between. This CDR3 spans 15 amino acids. CDR3 sequence reads: CASSSGPYSGNTIYF. The CDR3 bases are TGTGCCAGCAGCTCGGGGCCTTACTCTGGAAACACCATATATTTT.

J is TRBJ2-1 and V is TRBV2; 7 bases are shared with TRBD2. Germline CDR1 is SNHLY and CDR2 is FYNNEI. V lost 7 bases to trimming and J lost 4 bases; unmatched junction nucleotides: 13. CDR3 length: 16 amino acids. In DNA form, the CDR3 reads TGTGCCAGCAAAGGACTAGTAGGGTCGAGTTACAATGAGCAGTTCTTC. Translated: CASKGLVGSSYNEQFF.

This chain connects TRBV5-6 to TRBJ2-7; 7 bases agree with TRBD1. Germline V gene data show CDR1 as SGHDT and CDR2 as YYEEEE. The CDR3 covers 14 residues. Trimming at V came to 6 bases and at J to 0 bases, leaving 6 bases not matched to a gene. The CDR3 loop reads CASTLQGISYEQYF. CDR3 nucleotide sequence: TGTGCCAGCACCTTACAGGGGATCTCCTACGAGCAGTACTTC.